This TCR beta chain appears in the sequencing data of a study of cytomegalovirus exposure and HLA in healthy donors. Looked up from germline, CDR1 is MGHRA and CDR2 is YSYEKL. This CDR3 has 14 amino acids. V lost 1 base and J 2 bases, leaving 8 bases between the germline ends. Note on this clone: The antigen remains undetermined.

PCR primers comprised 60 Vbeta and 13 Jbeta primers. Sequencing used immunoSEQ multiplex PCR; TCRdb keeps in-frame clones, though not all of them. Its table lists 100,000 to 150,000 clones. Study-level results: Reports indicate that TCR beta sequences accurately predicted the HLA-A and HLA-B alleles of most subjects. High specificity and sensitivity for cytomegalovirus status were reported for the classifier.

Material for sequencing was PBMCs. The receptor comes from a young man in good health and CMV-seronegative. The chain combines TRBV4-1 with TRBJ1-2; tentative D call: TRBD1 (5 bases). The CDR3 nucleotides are TGCGCCAGCAGCCAAGGTTCAGGGAACTATGGCTACACCTTC. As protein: CASSQGSGNYGYTF.